This section outlines one TCR beta chain sequence together with its context. The source of the sample is a study of blood T cell repertoires in COVID-19. As for the study in general: Samples taken during acute and convalescent COVID-19 were collected in the United States, Italy and Spain. Sources were T cells, B-cell-depleted T cells, or PBMCs; the material itself was cDNA or gDNA.

Under the authors' procedure: Reference gene primers were amplified, and this amplification served to estimate nucleated cell counts. TCRdb's copy holds only in-frame clones and misses some; the assay was immunoSEQ multiplex PCR. V and J calls plus clone size are reproduced from that table; the DNA served to infer D and trimming. The table records some 200,000 clones, around 83% of them present only once. V shed 3 bases, J shed 6 bases, and the junction held 8 bases outside the gene matches. The CDR3 is 14 residues long. Germline V gene lookup returns CDR1 DFQATT and CDR2 SNEGSKA (reference sequence).

This rearrangement joins TRBV20-1 to TRBJ1-5; 7 nucleotides match TRBD1. The clonotype was recovered from a woman between 40 and 55 years old with acute or convalescent COVID-19. The sequencing sample was made of peripheral blood. The CDR3 sequence: CSASRQGGGQPQHF. The CDR3 DNA is TGCAGTGCTAGTAGACAGGGTGGGGGTCAGCCCCAGCATTTT.